This T cell receptor (beta chain) derives from a study of PD-1 blockade in classical Hodgkin lymphoma. Germline V lookup: CDR1 MNHNY, CDR2 SVGAGI (reference sequence). Between the trimmed V and J ends, which lost 1 base and 7 bases, there was a span of 16 bases. The CDR3 covers 15 residues. The study, taken as a whole, reports: At baseline, newly diagnosed patients reportedly showed less TCR diversity than healthy donors. Those achieving complete response showed baseline diversity like newly diagnosed patients.

No patient escaped relapse after autologous stem cell transplantation, and brentuximab vedotin exposure varied. Profiling relied on immunoSEQ multiplex PCR, and the TCRdb table lists in-frame clones only, not all of them. This sample carries around 99,000 clones, about four fifths of them seen once, and the ten largest clones take approximately 15%. On this clone: Its antigen is currently unknown.

The rearrangement links TRBV6-6 to TRBJ2-5, with D possibly being TRBD1 or TRBD2 (6 bases each). This clonotype originated in a human donor with classical Hodgkin lymphoma. Sequencing used peripheral blood mononuclear cells (PBMCs), obtained before the second cycle of nivolumab. CDR3 coding DNA: TGTGCCAGCAGTTACTTAACCGGGGGCTGGGGGACCCAGTACTTC. Amino acids: CASSYLTGGWGTQYF.